The 21 T cell receptor beta chains below come from one sample, sequenced in a study of identical twins (TCRdb year 2016). The library was produced with 5' RACE. TCRdb shows the sequencer as Illumina HiSeq 2000. TCRdb reanalyzed the raw reads on its own, using fastp at Q25 for trimming and MiXCR for clone calling, and kept in-frame beta chains. Here each entry gathers all rows of one CDR3 protein and keeps the most common genes and DNA. This sample has some 97,000 distinct CDR3 sequences in its table, and about 5.6% of those were observed once. The biggest ten clones account for approximately 12% of the sample. The material sequenced was memory T cells sorted from blood. The meaning of the sample's cell subset or site label: CD45RO+ enriched T cells. These receptors were collected from a woman between 50 and 59 years old in good health.

This chain uses TRBV10-2 with TRBJ1-5, with D possibly being TRBD1 (5 bases). The germline V and J ends were trimmed by 3 bases and 5 bases, with 11 bases remaining between them. Germline V lookup: CDR1 WSHSY, CDR2 SAAADI. This CDR3 is 14 amino acids long. Written as DNA, the CDR3 is TGCGCCAGCAGTGACAGGGTCGGGGATCAGCCCCAGCATTTT. Translation gives CASSDRVGDQPQHF.

This clonotype appeared many times. The V call is TRBV7-8, the J call TRBJ1-1, with D possibly matching TRBD1 (5 bases). The CDR3 is made up of 15 amino acids. V was shortened by 2 bases and J by 1 base, with 11 bases between the two germline ends. CDR1 is SGHVS, CDR2 FQNEAQ, per germline. CDR3 residues: CASSLIQATNTEAFF. CDR3 nucleotides: TGTGCCAGCAGCTTAATACAGGCGACGAACACTGAAGCTTTCTTT.

This clonotype showed up many times. The V and J genes are TRBV3-1 and TRBJ2-1; no reliable D call. The length of the CDR3 is 14 residues. The V gene's germline CDR1 is LGHDT and CDR2 YNNKEL (reference sequence). V lost 0 bases to trimming and J lost 9 bases, with 12 bases between them. The CDR3 sequence is CASSQEAPLGEQFF. The CDR3 nucleotides are TGTGCCAGCAGCCAAGAGGCCCCCCTCGGTGAGCAGTTCTTC.

This chain links TRBV5-6 with TRBJ2-3; D tentatively reads TRBD1 or TRBD2 (5 bases each). CDR3 size: 14 residues. Trimming stripped 7 bases from V and 2 bases from J, with 14 bases between. From germline, CDR1 is SGHDT and CDR2 YYEEEE. The CDR3 here is CASFRGRHTDTQYF. In DNA form, the CDR3 reads TGTGCCAGCTTTCGGGGCAGGCACACAGATACGCAGTATTTT.

This clonotype was picked up a small number of times. The gene calls are TRBV7-6 and TRBJ2-3; 8 bases align to TRBD1. The CDR3 runs 16 residues. CDR1 SGHVS and CDR2 FNYEAQ come from the germline V gene. The trim removed 0 bases at V and 1 base at J, leaving 3 bases unmatched. In DNA form, the CDR3 reads TGTGCCAGCAGCTTAGCGACAGGGGTCGGCACAGATACGCAGTATTTT. Protein: CASSLATGVGTDTQYF. The variable domain in full, completed from reference TRBV7-6 and TRBJ2-3, reads GAGVSQSPRYKVTKRGQDVALRCDPISGHVSLYWYRQALGQGPEFLTYFNYEAQQDKSGLPNDRFSAERPEGSISTLTIQRTEQRDSAMYRCASSLATGVGTDTQYFGPGTRLTVL.

This clonotype was observed many times. V and J are TRBV7-3 and TRBJ2-1, with D unclear. The CDR3 spans 15 residues. The ends were cut back, 0 bases at V and 7 bases at J, with 13 bases in the middle. Germline V lookup: CDR1 SGHTA, CDR2 FQGTGA. The CDR3 protein is CASSLTHARSNEQFF. The DNA for the CDR3 is TGTGCCAGCAGCTTAACGCATGCACGTTCGAATGAGCAGTTCTTC. Variable domain in full (rest from reference TRBV7-3 and TRBJ2-1): GAGVSQTPSNKVTEKGKYVELRCDPISGHTALYWYRQSLGQGPEFLIYFQGTGAADDSGLPNDRFFAVRPEGSVSTLKIQRTERGDSAVYLCASSLTHARSNEQFFGPGTRLTVL.

This clonotype was seen ten or more times. The CDR3 loop is CASSQTGGSNSPLHF. The CDR3 bases are TGTGCCAGCAGTCAGACAGGGGGTTCAAACTCACCCCTCCACTTT. V usage is TRBV12-3 or TRBV12-4 and J usage is TRBJ1-6, with TRBD1 matching over 9 bases. V dropped 5 bases and J dropped 10; count of bases not matched to a gene: 9. The CDR3 covers 15 residues.

In this sample, this clonotype turned up many times. This sequence joins TRBV29-1 and TRBJ1-4; unclear D gene. The CDR3 spans 13 residues. Germline V CDR1 and CDR2: SQVTM, ANQGSEA. The germline V and J ends were trimmed by 5 bases and 7 bases, with 14 bases remaining between them. For the CDR3, the DNA is TGCAGCGTTTCATTTTCTAAGGGTGAAAAACTGTTTTTT. It translates to CSVSFSKGEKLFF.

This clonotype was recorded many times. V usage is TRBV29-1 and J usage is TRBJ2-5; 8 bases map to TRBD1. Looked up from germline, CDR1 is SQVTM and CDR2 is ANQGSEA. The trim removed 6 bases at V and 6 bases at J, leaving 6 bases unmatched. The CDR3 contains 12 residues. The CDR3 nucleotides read TGCAGCGTGTGGACAGGGATAAAGACCCAGTACTTC. Translation gives CSVWTGIKTQYF.

This clonotype was counted ten times or more. The chain combines TRBV20-1 with TRBJ2-3, with 8 bases lining up with TRBD2. CDR3 size: 19 residues. V was pared by 3 bases and J by 6 bases, with 23 bases of the junction left unmatched. Germline CDR1 reads DFQATT; CDR2 reads SNEGSKA (reference sequence). As DNA, the CDR3 is TGCAGTGCTAGGGGGGGACGCGGGAGGACAAACACCTACGGGGATACGCAGTATTTT. It encodes CSARGGRGRTNTYGDTQYF.

This clonotype was seen many times. The J gene is TRBJ2-2, the V gene TRBV12-3 or TRBV12-4, with unresolved D. This CDR3 spans 12 amino acids. V was clipped by 5 bases and J by 2 bases, with 3 bases between them. This CDR3 reads CASSTNTGELFF. CDR3 in DNA: TGTGCCAGCAGTACCAACACCGGGGAGCTGTTTTTT.

This clonotype was recorded at least ten times. The chain joins TRBV5-1 to TRBJ2-2; D is undetermined. The germline CDR1 and CDR2 sequences are SGHRS and YFSETQ. This CDR3 region has 15 residues. Trimming cost V 2 bases and J 1 base, with 9 bases left between them. The DNA for the CDR3 is TGCGCCAGCAGCTTTCAGGAAGGGAACACCGGGGAGCTGTTTTTT. It encodes CASSFQEGNTGELFF.

This clonotype was seen at least ten times. The junction does not match germline at one end; this may be a read error. V and J are TRBV12-3 or TRBV12-4 and TRBJ2-2; D is uncertain. The CDR3 extends over 12 amino acids. CDR3 residues: CASSRNTGELFF. The CDR3, as DNA: TGCGCCAGCAGCCGAAACACCGGGGAGCTGTTTTTT.

The chain couples TRBV11-3 to TRBJ2-5, with 8 nucleotides matching TRBD2. The germline V gene has CDR1 SGHNT and CDR2 YENEEA. The CDR3 has 15 residues. V shed 2 bases and J 4 bases; nucleotides not matched to a gene: 6. The CDR3: CASSLLSGDGETQYF. In DNA form, the CDR3 reads TGTGCCAGCAGCTTACTTAGCGGGGACGGAGAGACCCAGTACTTC.

The rearrangement joins TRBV6-5 to TRBJ2-1; 7 bases are a match to TRBD2. CDR1 MNHEY and CDR2 SVGAGI come from the germline V gene. The CDR3 has 14 amino acids. Trimming cost V 8 bases and J 1 base; bases outside gene matches: 5. The CDR3 nucleotides are TGTGCCAGCTGCCAGCGGGAATCCTACAATGAGCAGTTCTTC. It encodes CASCQRESYNEQFF.

CDR3 region: CASSFVRSQETQYF. Written as DNA, the CDR3 is TGTGCCAGCAGCTTTGTTCGGAGCCAAGAGACCCAGTACTTC. This sequence joins TRBV7-9 and TRBJ2-5, with D hard to call. Germline lookup yields CDR1 SEHNR and CDR2 FQNEAQ (reference sequence). Trimming pared 3 bases from V and 1 base from J, leaving 9 bases between. CDR3 length: 14 residues.

This chain joins TRBV7-2 and TRBJ2-7; D possibly corresponds to TRBD1 (6 bases). V was pared by 5 bases and J by 4 bases, with 18 bases between. This CDR3 contains 15 residues. CDR1 and CDR2 from the germline V gene are SGHTA and FQGNSA. DNA of the CDR3: TGTGCCAGCAGCCCCGCAGGGGACCTACTATACGAGCAGTACTTC. Translated, it gives CASSPAGDLLYEQYF. The entire variable domain, with the rest obtained from reference TRBV7-2 and TRBJ2-7, is as follows: GAGVSQSPSNKVTEKGKDVELRCDPISGHTALYWYRQSLGQGLEFLIYFQGNSAPDKSGLPSDRFSAERTGGSVSTLTIQRTQQEDSAVYLCASSPAGDLLYEQYFGPGTRLTVT.

There are many counts of this clonotype. V is TRBV7-9 and J is TRBJ2-2, with D maybe TRBD2 (5 bases). Germline CDR1 and CDR2: SEHNR and FQNEAQ (reference sequence). Trimming left V 3 bases short and J 1 base short, with 9 bases between. The CDR3 is made up of 15 amino acids. CDR3 nucleotide sequence: TGTGCCAGCAGCTTGTGGGAGATGAACACCGGGGAGCTGTTTTTT. It encodes CASSLWEMNTGELFF. The variable domain in full, with the rest retrieved from reference TRBV7-9 and TRBJ2-2, is DTGVSQNPRHKITKRGQNVTFRCDPISEHNRLYWYRQTLGQGPEFLTYFQNEAQLEKSRLLSDRFSAERPKGSFSTLEIQRTEQGDSAMYLCASSLWEMNTGELFFGEGSRLTVL.

This clonotype has a count of ten or more. V usage is TRBV19 and J usage is TRBJ2-1; TRBD2 matches 10 bases. CDR1 and CDR2 (germline): LNHDA, SQIVND (reference sequence). The CDR3 sequence is 15 residues long. J gave up 8 bases and V 5 bases, and 9 bases lay outside the gene matches. DNA for the CDR3: TGTGCCAGTAGTTCAGAGCGGGAGGGTTTCTATGAGCAGTTCTTC. It yields the protein CASSSEREGFYEQFF. Using reference TRBV19 and TRBJ2-1 for the parts outside the CDR3, the full variable domain is DGGITQSPKYLFRKEGQNVTLSCEQNLNHDAMYWYRQDPGQGLRLIYYSQIVNDFQKGDIAEGYSVSREKKESFPLTVTSAQKNPTAFYLCASSSEREGFYEQFFGPGTRLTVL.

This clonotype appeared many times. The chain recombines TRBV12-5 with TRBJ1-1; 9 nucleotides match TRBD1. Germline CDR1 LGHNT, CDR2 FRNRAP. The J segment lost 4 bases and the V segment lost 4 bases, leaving 7 bases of the junction unmatched. The CDR3 loop spans 15 amino acids. The CDR3 protein is CASGSRQGVSTEAFF. CDR3 sequence (DNA): TGTGCTAGTGGTTCCAGACAGGGGGTTAGCACTGAAGCTTTCTTT.

This clonotype was detected a few times. J is TRBJ1-5 and V is TRBV29-1; 8 bases line up with TRBD1. Germline CDR1 reads SQVTM; CDR2 reads ANQGSEA. V lost 7 bases and J lost 2; bases outside the gene matches: 4. The CDR3 length is 13 residues. The CDR3 sequence is CSAETGGNQPQHF. CDR3 sequence (DNA): TGCAGCGCCGAGACAGGGGGCAATCAGCCCCAGCATTTT.